A single T cell receptor beta chain is shown here with its context. The data derive from a study of T-cell memory formation after mild COVID-19. In germline, CDR1 is LGHNA, CDR2 YSLEER. J was trimmed by 4 bases and V by 0 bases; bases with no gene match: 6. The CDR3 is made up of 18 amino acids. TCRdb used MiXCR to reprocess the 5' RACE reads, holding one entry per CDR3 protein. The top ten hold roughly 21% of the sample, which has around 390,000 distinct CDR3 sequences, roughly 15% seen once. This sequence was found in a man aged 18 to 30 who had mild COVID-19 (a few samples of this study predate the infection). Cell type and time point are not known. V is TRBV4-3 and J is TRBJ2-2; 12 bases map to TRBD2. What was sequenced was PBMCs or a T cell subset sorted from them (not recorded which). The CDR3: CASSQDRGTSGSTGELFF. In DNA form, the CDR3 reads TGCGCCAGCAGCCAAGATCGTGGGACTAGCGGGTCCACCGGGGAGCTGTTTTTT.